These T cell receptor beta chains were read from a single sample in a study of identical twins. TCRdb re-derived calls from the 5' RACE reads in MiXCR, one entry per CDR3 protein. This table holds 700,000 to 950,000 distinct CDR3 sequences, around 12% found once. The same sample was also studied in work on yellow fever vaccine responses in identical twins.

Material: PBMCs. The source is a woman aged 18-29 years in good health. Each CDR3 is given with its conserved first and last residue. D genes are given only for firm matches. Some rows have no size entry. The others give once, few or many, or a class for an expanded clone.

clone size | J gene | V gene | D gene | CDR3 DNA | CDR3 protein
NA | TRBJ1-2 | TRBV12-3/TRBV12-4 | NA | TGTGCCAGCAGTTTAGGAACACTCGTCGATGGCTACACCTTC | CASSLGTLVDGYTF
few | TRBJ1-5 | TRBV20-1 | NA | TGCAGTGCTAGTTGGGCCGATAGCAATCAGCCCCAGCATTTT | CSASWADSNQPQHF
NA | TRBJ2-4 | TRBV20-1 | TRBD1 | TGCTGTGCTAGAGATCGTGAGACAGGGCTTAGCATTCAGTACTTC | CCARDRETGLSIQYF
few | TRBJ2-7 | TRBV2 | TRBD2 | TGTGCCAGCGGGAGAGGCCTAGCGGGTTACGAGCAGTACTTC | CASGRGLAGYEQYF
few | TRBJ1-1 | TRBV5-1 | TRBD1 | TGCGCCAGCAGCCCGGGGGACAGGGATCGGACTGAAGCTTTCTTT | CASSPGDRDRTEAFF
NA | TRBJ2-2 | TRBV6-1 | NA | TGTGCCAGCAAGCCACTAGATGGTTCCGGGGAGCTGTTTTTT | CASKPLDGSGELFF
many | TRBJ2-1 | TRBV14 | NA | TGTGCCAGCAGCCAAGGGGCTATGAGGACTTTTATTACCTACAATGAGCAGTTCTTC | CASSQGAMRTFITYNEQFF
few | TRBJ1-2 | TRBV12-3/TRBV12-4 | NA | TGTGCCAGCAGGGGACCCCAGGAAGATGGCTACACCTTC | CASRGPQEDGYTF
NA | TRBJ1-2 | TRBV27 | NA | TGTGCCAGCAGTTCTAGCACAGGGTTGGGTGGCTACACCTTC | CASSSSTGLGGYTF
NA | TRBJ2-7 | TRBV25-1 | NA | TGTGCCAGCAGGGCCTCTGGTCCCTACGAGCAGTACTTC | CASRASGPYEQYF
NA | TRBJ2-3 | TRBV28 | TRBD1 | TGTGCCAGCCGCTCCGGGACAGGGGGCCTCGATACGCAGTATTTT | CASRSGTGGLDTQYF
many | TRBJ2-1 | TRBV3-1 | NA | TGTGCCAGCAGCCAAGAAGGGAGGGGGAGGTACAATGAGCAGTTCTTC | CASSQEGRGRYNEQFF
NA | TRBJ1-1 | TRBV24-1 | NA | TGTGCCACCAGTGATCAACAGGACAGTTCTGAAGCTTTCTTT | CATSDQQDSSEAFF
few | TRBJ2-3 | TRBV12-3/TRBV12-4 | NA | TGTGCCAGCAGTTTTGCAGCGGATACGCAGTATTTT | CASSFAADTQYF
NA | TRBJ2-3 | TRBV7-2 | TRBD2 | TGTGCCAGCAGCTCGACTAGCGTCGGCACAGATACGCAGTATTTT | CASSSTSVGTDTQYF
many | TRBJ1-1 | TRBV12-3/TRBV12-4 | NA | TGTGCCAGCAGTTTTGGGGGGCCAGCTTTCTTT | CASSFGGPAFF
NA | TRBJ2-3 | TRBV2 | NA | TGTGCCAGCAGTGACAGGGGAAAGACAGATACGCAGTATTTT | CASSDRGKTDTQYF
few | TRBJ2-3 | TRBV19 | NA | TGTGCCAGTAGTTCCCGGGGATACACAGATACGCAGTATTTT | CASSSRGYTDTQYF
few | TRBJ2-1 | TRBV29-1 | TRBD2 | TGCAGCGTTGAAGCGGGAGGGAAGGTAGATGAGCAGTTCTTC | CSVEAGGKVDEQFF
few | TRBJ2-7 | TRBV18 | NA | TGTGCCAGCTCACCACGGTTTAGTGAGAACGAGCAGTACTTC | CASSPRFSENEQYF
NA | TRBJ1-1 | TRBV28 | NA | TGTGCCAGCTTTCTCCCCCCCGGTCGGGCCAACACTGAAGCTTTCTTT | CASFLPPGRANTEAFF
NA | TRBJ1-1 | TRBV12-3/TRBV12-4 | NA | TGTGCCTCACAATTAGGGGGTATGACTGAAGCTTTCTTT | CASQLGGMTEAFF
few | TRBJ2-1 | TRBV24-1 | NA | TGTGCCACCAGTGCGCCGGGTGTGAATGAGCAGTTCTTC | CATSAPGVNEQFF
NA | TRBJ2-3 | TRBV2 | NA | TGTGCCAGCCTTGGACAGCGGCTACAAGTGGCAGATACGCAGTATTTT | CASLGQRLQVADTQYF
few | TRBJ1-1 | TRBV18 | NA | TGTGCCAGCTCACCTAGACAGCGTGAAGCTTTCTTT | CASSPRQREAFF
NA | TRBJ1-1 | TRBV20-1 | NA | TGCAGCCCTAAGTCGGACACTGAAGCTTTCTTT | CSPKSDTEAFF
NA | TRBJ1-1 | TRBV9 | NA | TGTGCCAGCAGCTCCGACGGGGGGGACACTGAAGCTTTCTTT | CASSSDGGDTEAFF
few | TRBJ2-1 | TRBV27 | TRBD2 | TGTGCCAGCAGCCGAACCCGCTTGACTAGCCCACAATTCAATGAGCAGTTCTTC | CASSRTRLTSPQFNEQFF
few | TRBJ2-3 | TRBV7-6 | NA | TGTGCCAGCAGCTTATGGGGGGGCCGCACAGATACGCAGTATTTT | CASSLWGGRTDTQYF